This T cell receptor (beta chain) came from a study of blood T cell repertoires in COVID-19. Study information: Samples taken during acute and convalescent COVID-19 were collected in the United States, Italy and Spain. PBMCs, B-cell-depleted T cells, or T cells were the source of the cDNA or gDNA that made up the material.

The protocol was immunoSEQ multiplex PCR, while the TCRdb copy is restricted to in-frame clones and leaves out a portion. The sample lists 95,000 to 100,000 clones, about 89% seen once, with 17% in the top ten. The J segment lost 6 bases and the V segment lost 5 bases, leaving 18 bases of the junction unmatched. This CDR3 is 19 amino acids long. Germline values: CDR1 PRHDT, CDR2 FYEKMQ (reference sequence). This clone came up once. The rearrangement links TRBV13 to TRBJ2-2; 10 bases are a match to TRBD1. The sequenced sample consisted of peripheral blood. The receptor's source is a man aged 50-60 years with acute or convalescent COVID-19. This CDR3 is CASSPSPGGNGQGAGELFF. The CDR3, as DNA: TGTGCCAGCAGCCCGAGTCCAGGGGGCAATGGACAGGGGGCCGGGGAGCTGTTTTTT. Supplemented by reference TRBV13 and TRBJ2-2, the full variable domain reads AAGVIQSPRHLIKEKRETATLKCYPIPRHDTVYWYQQGPGQDPQFLISFYEKMQSDKGSIPDRFSAQQFSDYHSELNMSSLELGDSALYFCASSPSPGGNGQGAGELFFGEGSRLTVL.